Listed below are T cell receptor beta chains from one sample, sequenced in a study of shared clonotypes between healthy human individuals. The table came from immunoSEQ multiplex PCR; TCRdb's copy has only in-frame clones and leaves some out. This table holds hundreds of thousands of clones, 55% to 85% found once. Sequencing was done on a sample of memory CD4+ T cells sorted from blood. These receptors came from a woman aged 25 to 45 in good health. Each CDR3 is given with its conserved first and last residue. D genes are given only for firm matches. Size is stated for part of the rows, as once, few or many counts, or as a class when the clone is expanded.

v_gene	abundance	len	j_gene	d_gene	CDR3aa	CDR3nt
TRBV27	once	14	TRBJ1-4	.	CASSFPGVNEKLFF	TGTGCCAGCAGTTTTCCAGGGGTTAATGAAAAACTGTTTTTT
TRBV27	many	15	TRBJ2-7	.	CASSYKTGSSYEQYF	TGTGCCAGCAGTTACAAAACAGGAAGCTCCTACGAGCAGTACTTC
TRBV14	.	12	TRBJ2-7	.	CASSQDWRATYF	TGTGCCAGCAGCCAAGATTGGAGGGCAACGTACTTC
TRBV11-3	.	17	TRBJ2-1	.	CASSLDSGVGGYNEQFF	TGTGCCAGCAGCTTAGATTCGGGAGTGGGGGGCTACAATGAGCAGTTCTTC
TRBV10-3	.	15	TRBJ2-3	TRBD2	CAIRGGTSGTDTQYF	TGTGCCATCAGGGGCGGGACTAGCGGGACAGATACGCAGTATTTT
TRBV19	few	16	TRBJ1-1	TRBD1	CASTQDRGQGNTEAFF	TGTGCCAGTACCCAAGACAGAGGACAGGGGAACACTGAAGCTTTCTTT
TRBV29-1	.	18	TRBJ1-2	TRBD1	CSVEDPRDRGLFNYGYTF	TGCAGCGTTGAAGACCCCCGGGACAGGGGACTTTTTAACTATGGCTACACCTTC
TRBV5-1	.	16	TRBJ1-2	.	CASSLVTGASGYGYTF	TGCGCCAGCAGCTTGGTTACGGGGGCGTCGGGCTATGGCTACACCTTC
TRBV9	few	18	TRBJ1-5	.	CASSDRVRRSYSNQPQHF	TGTGCCAGCAGCGACAGGGTCCGGCGGTCTTATAGCAATCAGCCCCAGCATTTT
TRBV27	.	13	TRBJ2-5	.	CASSPRVGETQYF	TGTGCCAGCAGTCCCCGGGTGGGGGAGACCCAGTACTTC
TRBV19	.	15	TRBJ1-3	.	CASSTGRSSGNTIYF	TGTGCCAGTAGCACGGGACGGAGCTCTGGAAACACCATATATTTT
TRBV28	.	13	TRBJ1-5	.	CASSFTGNQPQHF	TGTGCCAGCAGTTTCACCGGGAATCAGCCCCAGCATTTT
TRBV27	.	15	TRBJ1-5	.	CASSTGLTSNQPQHF	TGTGCCAGCAGCACAGGGTTGACGAGCAATCAGCCCCAGCATTTT
TRBV29-1	.	15	TRBJ1-1	TRBD1	CSVSRTGGTYTEAFF	TGCAGCGTGTCCCGGACAGGCGGTACCTACACTGAAGCTTTCTTT
TRBV5-1	.	14	TRBJ1-4	.	CASSFGTGKEKLFF	TGCGCCAGCAGCTTCGGAACAGGAAAAGAAAAACTGTTTTTT
TRBV10-1	.	16	TRBJ2-3	TRBD2	CASSESGRTRADTQYF	TGCGCCAGCAGTGAGTCTGGAAGGACTAGGGCAGATACGCAGTATTTT